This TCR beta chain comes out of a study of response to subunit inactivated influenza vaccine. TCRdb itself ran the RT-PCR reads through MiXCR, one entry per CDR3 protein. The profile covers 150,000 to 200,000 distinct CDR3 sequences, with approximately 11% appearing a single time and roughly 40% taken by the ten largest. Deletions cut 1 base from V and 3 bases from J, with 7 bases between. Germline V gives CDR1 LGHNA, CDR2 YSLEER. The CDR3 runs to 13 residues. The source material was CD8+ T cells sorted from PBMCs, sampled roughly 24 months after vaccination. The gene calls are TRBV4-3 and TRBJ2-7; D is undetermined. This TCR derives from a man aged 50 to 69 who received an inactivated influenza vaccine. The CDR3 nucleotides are TGCGCCAGCAGCCAAGGACTGAACTACGAGCAGTACTTC. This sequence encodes CASSQGLNYEQYF.